This T cell receptor beta chain was identified during a study of T cell repertoires in cytomegalovirus infection. Background on the study: It can be stated that public TCR beta signatures indicated CMV infection as well as a matching HLA type. General observations from the study: Using cumulative public TCR beta family frequency, the authors identified those who carried CMV together with the relevant HLA.

This clonotype has a handful of counts. What it recognizes is unknown. CDR1 is SEHNR, CDR2 FQNEAQ, per germline (reference sequence). V lost 5 bases, J lost 1 base, and 7 bases stayed unmatched. The CDR3 consists of 16 residues. TCRdb re-analysed the reads in MiXCR, keeping a single row per CDR3 protein. Of 800,000 to 950,000 distinct CDR3 sequences listed, over 25% are singletons. Sequencing was performed on cultured CD8+ T cells from PBMCs, taken from culture after CMV antigen stimulation. The TCR originated in a human donor in good health (CMV status not recorded). Some clones in this sample may be carry-over from other donors' samples. The chain combines TRBV7-9 with TRBJ2-2, with 7 bases matching TRBD1. DNA of the CDR3: TGTGCCAGCAGCAGCCCAACAGGGGTGAACACCGGGGAGCTGTTTTTT. Its protein is CASSSPTGVNTGELFF.